The T cell receptor (beta chain) described here comes from a study of blood T cell repertoires in COVID-19. The overall study: Samples of COVID-19 (acute and convalescent) were obtained from the United States, Italy and Spain. Sample material is recorded as cDNA or gDNA derived from T cells, B-cell-depleted T cells, or PBMCs.

In the case of this clone: An end of the junction does not agree with germline; a read error may underlie this.

The CDR3 sequence is 15 residues long. Germline CDR1 and CDR2: SNHLY and FYNNEI. Methods used by the authors: Estimation of nucleated cell counts relied on the amplification of reference gene primers. Only in-frame clones appear in the TCRdb table, and some are missing; sequencing was by immunoSEQ multiplex PCR. V, J and clone size reflect that table, while D and trimming were determined from the DNA. The top ten clones hold less than 3% of a sample with some 200,000 clones, around 90% of them seen once. This clonotype originated in a man aged 35-49 years with active or convalescent COVID-19. Sequenced input: peripheral blood. This chain uses TRBV2 with TRBJ2-5; TRBD1 is a possible D gene (6 bases). DNA for the CDR3: TGTGCCAGCAGTGAAACTCGGGACAACGAAGAGCCCCAGTACTTC. As protein: CASSETRDNEEPQYF.